This T cell receptor beta chain was sequenced in a study of neurological immune-mediated disorders. Regarding the study as a whole: The study found no CDR3 amino acid sequences shared by expanded clones across subjects, suggesting private repertoires in all groups.

This clonotype was recorded many times. Its specificity is unknown. The cDNA came from 5'RACE with 10-nucleotide random UMIs. TCRdb itself ran the 5' RACE reads through MiXCR, one entry per CDR3 protein. The sample has tens of thousands of distinct CDR3 sequences; around 13% are singletons. Sample time point: technical triplicate 1. Material for sequencing was CD4+ T cells from blood. The source is a female donor with HTLV-1-associated myelopathy (HAM/TSP).

The CDR3 is CASRSDTEAFF. For the CDR3, the DNA is TGTGCCAGCAGATCGGACACTGAAGCTTTCTTT. V and J are TRBV4-2 and TRBJ1-1, with D uncertain. This CDR3 has 11 amino acids. Germline V CDR1 and CDR2: LGHNA, YNFKEQ. V was shortened by 6 bases and J by 3 bases, with 5 bases between the two germline ends.